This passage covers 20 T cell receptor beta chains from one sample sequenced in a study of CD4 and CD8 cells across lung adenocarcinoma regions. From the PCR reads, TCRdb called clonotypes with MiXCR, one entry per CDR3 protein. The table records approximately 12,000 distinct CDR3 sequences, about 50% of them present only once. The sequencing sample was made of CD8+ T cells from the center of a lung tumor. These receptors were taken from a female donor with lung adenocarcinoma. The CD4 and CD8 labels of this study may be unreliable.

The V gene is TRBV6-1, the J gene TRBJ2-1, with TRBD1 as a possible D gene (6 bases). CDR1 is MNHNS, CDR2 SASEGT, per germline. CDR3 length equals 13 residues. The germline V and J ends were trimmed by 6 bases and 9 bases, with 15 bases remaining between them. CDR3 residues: CASREQGWREQFF. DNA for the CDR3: TGTGCCAGCAGGGAACAGGGATGGCGTGAGCAGTTCTTC.

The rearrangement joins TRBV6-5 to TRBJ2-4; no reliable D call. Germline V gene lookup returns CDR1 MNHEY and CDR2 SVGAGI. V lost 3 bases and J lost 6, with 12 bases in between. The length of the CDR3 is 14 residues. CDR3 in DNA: TGTGCCAGCAGTTATTCGGCGGAGATAAACATTCAGTACTTC. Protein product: CASSYSAEINIQYF.

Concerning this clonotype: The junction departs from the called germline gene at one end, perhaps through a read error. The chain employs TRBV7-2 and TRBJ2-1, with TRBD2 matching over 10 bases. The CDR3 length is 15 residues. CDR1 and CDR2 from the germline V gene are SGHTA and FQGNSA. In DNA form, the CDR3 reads TGTGCCAGCAGCTCGGGCCTAGCGGGGGTAGATGCGCAGTTTTTC. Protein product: CASSSGLAGVDAQFF. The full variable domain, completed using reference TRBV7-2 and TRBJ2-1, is GAGVSQSPSNKVTEKGKDVELRCDPISGHTALYWYRQSLGQGLEFLIYFQGNSAPDKSGLPSDRFSAERTGGSVSTLTIQRTQQEDSAVYLCASSSGLAGVDAQFFGPGTRLTVL.

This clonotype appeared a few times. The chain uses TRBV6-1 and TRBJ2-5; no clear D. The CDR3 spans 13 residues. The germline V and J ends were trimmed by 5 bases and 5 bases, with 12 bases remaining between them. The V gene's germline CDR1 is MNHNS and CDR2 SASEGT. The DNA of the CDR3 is TGTGCCAGCAGTCGGTGGGTTTCGGAGACCCAGTACTTC. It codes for CASSRWVSETQYF.

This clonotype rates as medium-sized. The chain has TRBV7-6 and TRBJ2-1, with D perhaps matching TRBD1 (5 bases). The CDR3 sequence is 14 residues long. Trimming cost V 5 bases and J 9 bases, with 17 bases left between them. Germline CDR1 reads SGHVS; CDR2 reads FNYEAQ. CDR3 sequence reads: CASSPRLGAVEQFF. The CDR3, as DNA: TGTGCCAGCAGCCCCCGATTAGGGGCGGTTGAGCAGTTCTTC.

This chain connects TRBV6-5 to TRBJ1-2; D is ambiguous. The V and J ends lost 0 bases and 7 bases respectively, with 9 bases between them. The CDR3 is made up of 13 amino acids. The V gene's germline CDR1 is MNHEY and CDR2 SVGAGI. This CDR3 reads CASSYSGVGGYTF. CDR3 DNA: TGTGCCAGCAGTTACTCGGGTGTAGGTGGCTACACCTTC.

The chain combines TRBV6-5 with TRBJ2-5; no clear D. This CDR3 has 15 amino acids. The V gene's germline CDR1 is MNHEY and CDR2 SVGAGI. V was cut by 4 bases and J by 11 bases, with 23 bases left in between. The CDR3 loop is CASSLGWSVSPKQYF. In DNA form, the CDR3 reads TGTGCCAGCAGTTTAGGATGGAGTGTTTCCCCAAAGCAGTACTTC.

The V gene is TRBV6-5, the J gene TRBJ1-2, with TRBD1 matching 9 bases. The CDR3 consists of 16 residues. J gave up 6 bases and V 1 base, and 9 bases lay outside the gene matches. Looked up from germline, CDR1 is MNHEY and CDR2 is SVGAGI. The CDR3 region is CASSYLSGTGTNGYTF. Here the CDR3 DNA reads TGTGCCAGCAGTTACTTGTCCGGGACAGGGACAAATGGCTACACCTTC.

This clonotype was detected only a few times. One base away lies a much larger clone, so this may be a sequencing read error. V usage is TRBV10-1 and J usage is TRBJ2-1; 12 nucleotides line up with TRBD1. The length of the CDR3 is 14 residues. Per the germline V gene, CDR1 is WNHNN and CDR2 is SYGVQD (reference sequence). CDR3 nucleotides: TGCGCCAGCAGTGAGCTGGGGACAGGGGGCGTTCGGTACTTC. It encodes CASSELGTGGVRYF.

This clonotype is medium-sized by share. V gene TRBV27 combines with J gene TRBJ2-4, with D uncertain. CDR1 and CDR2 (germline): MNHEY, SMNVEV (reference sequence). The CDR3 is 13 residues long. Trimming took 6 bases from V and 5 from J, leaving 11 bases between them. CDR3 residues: CASRGFVENIQYF. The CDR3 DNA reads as TGTGCCAGCAGAGGGTTTGTAGAAAACATTCAGTACTTC.

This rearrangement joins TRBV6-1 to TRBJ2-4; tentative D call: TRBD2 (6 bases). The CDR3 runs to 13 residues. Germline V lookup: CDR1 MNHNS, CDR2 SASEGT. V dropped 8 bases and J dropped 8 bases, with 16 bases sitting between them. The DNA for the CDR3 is TGTGCCAGCGGGGGGTGTGACCGAGACATTCAGTACTTC. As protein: CASGGCDRDIQYF.

DNA of the CDR3: TGTGCCAGCAGTTACCGCACCGGGACTCGGCAGTTCTTC. This translates into CASSYRTGTRQFF. This sequence joins TRBV6-5 and TRBJ2-5, with D maybe TRBD2 (6 bases). Near its end, the DNA agrees better with TRBJ2-1, so the J call may be wrong. The length of the CDR3 is 13 residues. Germline CDR1 reads MNHEY; CDR2 reads SVGAGI.

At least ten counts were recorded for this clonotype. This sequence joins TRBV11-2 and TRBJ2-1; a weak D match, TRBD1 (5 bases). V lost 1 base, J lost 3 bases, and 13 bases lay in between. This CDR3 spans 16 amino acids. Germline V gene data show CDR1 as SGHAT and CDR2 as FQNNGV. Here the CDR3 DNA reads TGTGCCAGCAGCTTAGCGCTGGGGCCACTCTACAATGAGCAGTTCTTC. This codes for CASSLALGPLYNEQFF.

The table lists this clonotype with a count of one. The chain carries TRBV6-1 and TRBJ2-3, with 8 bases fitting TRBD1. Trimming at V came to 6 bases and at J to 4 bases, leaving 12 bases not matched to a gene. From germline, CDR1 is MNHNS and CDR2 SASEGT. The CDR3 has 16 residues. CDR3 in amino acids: CASRTGASWDPDTQYF. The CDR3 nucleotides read TGTGCCAGCAGGACAGGGGCCTCGTGGGATCCAGATACGCAGTATTTT.

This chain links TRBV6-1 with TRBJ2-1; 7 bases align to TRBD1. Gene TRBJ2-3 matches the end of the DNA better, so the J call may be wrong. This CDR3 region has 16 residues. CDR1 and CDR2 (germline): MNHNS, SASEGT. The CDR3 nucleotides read TGTGCCAGCAGTCCTAGGGGGCTGTCAACCAAAAATACGCAGTATTTT. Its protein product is CASSPRGLSTKNTQYF.

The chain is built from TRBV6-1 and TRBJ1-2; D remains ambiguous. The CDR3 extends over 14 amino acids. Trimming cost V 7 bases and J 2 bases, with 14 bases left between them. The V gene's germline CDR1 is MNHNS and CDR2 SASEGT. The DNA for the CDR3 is TGTGCCAGCACTAACACTGGAGGAAACTATGGCTACACCTTC. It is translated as CASTNTGGNYGYTF.

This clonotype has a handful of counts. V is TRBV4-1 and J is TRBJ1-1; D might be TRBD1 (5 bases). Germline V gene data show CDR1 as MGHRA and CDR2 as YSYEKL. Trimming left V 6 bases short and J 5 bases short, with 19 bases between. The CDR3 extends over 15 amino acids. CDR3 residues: CASRRHWDGGTEAFF. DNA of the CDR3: TGCGCCAGCAGAAGGCACTGGGACGGCGGGACTGAAGCTTTCTTT.

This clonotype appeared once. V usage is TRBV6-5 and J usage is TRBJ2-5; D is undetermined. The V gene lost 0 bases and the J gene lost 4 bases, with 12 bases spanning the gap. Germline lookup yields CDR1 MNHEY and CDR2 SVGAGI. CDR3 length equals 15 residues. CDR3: CASSYSPARRETQYF. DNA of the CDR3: TGTGCCAGCAGTTACTCCCCCGCTCGGAGAGAGACCCAGTACTTC.

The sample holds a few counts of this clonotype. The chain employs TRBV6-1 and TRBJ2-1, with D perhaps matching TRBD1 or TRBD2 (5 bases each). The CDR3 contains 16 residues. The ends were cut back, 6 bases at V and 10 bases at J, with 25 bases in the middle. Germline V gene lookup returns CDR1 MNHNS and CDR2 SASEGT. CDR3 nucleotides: TGTGCCAGCAGCCCCGAATTCAGGGTCGGGGCCTACGAGCAGTTCTTC. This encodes CASSPEFRVGAYEQFF.

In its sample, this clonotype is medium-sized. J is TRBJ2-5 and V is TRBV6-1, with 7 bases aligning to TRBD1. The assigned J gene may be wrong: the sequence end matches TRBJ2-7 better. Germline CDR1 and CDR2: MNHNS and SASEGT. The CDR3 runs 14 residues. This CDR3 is CASGEGGMTNEQYF. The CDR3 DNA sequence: TGTGCCAGCGGCGAAGGGGGCATGACCAACGAGCAGTACTTC.